This T cell receptor beta chain was sequenced during a study of cytomegalovirus exposure and HLA in healthy donors. PCR involved 60 Vbeta and 13 Jbeta primers. Sequenced by immunoSEQ multiplex PCR; TCRdb stores in-frame clones only, minus some. This sample has 60,000 to 85,000 clones, with around 83% found just once. Per the germline V gene, CDR1 is MGHDK and CDR2 is SYGVNS. There are 14 residues in the CDR3. The germline V and J ends were trimmed by 4 bases and 2 bases, with 11 bases remaining between them. The genes are TRBV25-1 and TRBJ2-5; D possibly corresponds to TRBD2 (5 bases). Source material: PBMCs. The TCR was taken from a man between 65 and 85 years old in good health and CMV-seropositive. The CDR3 nucleotides read TGTGCCAGCAGTGTCCCGGACTGGCAAGAGACCCAGTACTTC. Its protein product is CASSVPDWQETQYF. Full variable domain (remainder filled in from reference TRBV25-1 and TRBJ2-5): EADIYQTPRYLVIGTGKKITLECSQTMGHDKMYWYQQDPGMELHLIHYSYGVNSTEKGDLSSESTVSRIRTEHFPLTLESARPSHTSQYLCASSVPDWQETQYFGPGTRLLVL.